The 8 T cell receptor beta chains in this list originate from one sample, sequenced in a study of glioma-infiltrating T cells after dendritic cell vaccination. Method: immunoSEQ multiplex PCR; TCRdb's copy keeps in-frame clones and lacks some. The sample carries around 96,000 clones, around three quarters recorded once. The material sequenced was blood, taken before dendritic cell vaccination. The receptors derive from a human donor with glioblastoma.

In its sample, this clone was seen once. V usage is TRBV2 and J usage is TRBJ2-1; TRBD2 matches at 13 bases. Trimming at V came to 3 bases and at J to 10 bases, leaving 6 bases not matched to a gene. This CDR3 region has 15 residues. Germline-derived CDR1 and CDR2 are SNHLY and FYNNEI. CDR3 residues: CASSDGLAGVSEQFF. The CDR3 region has the DNA TGTGCCAGCAGTGACGGACTAGCGGGAGTTTCAGAGCAGTTCTTC.

V and J are TRBV2 and TRBJ2-3, with a tentative D call TRBD2 (5 bases). The CDR3 totals 14 residues. Per germline, CDR1 SNHLY and CDR2 FYNNEI. V was trimmed by 8 bases and J by 6 bases, leaving 18 bases between them. The CDR3: CASRPRAGGDTQYF. The CDR3 DNA is TGTGCCAGCCGGCCTAGGGCGGGTGGGGATACGCAGTATTTT.

This clone was recorded a few times. J is TRBJ1-5 and V is TRBV6-6; D gene unclear. The V and J ends lost 5 bases and 9 bases respectively, with 8 bases between them. Germline CDR1 and CDR2: MNHNY and SVGAGI (reference sequence). This CDR3 contains 11 residues. The CDR3 DNA reads as TGTGCCAGCAGTACGGGAGTGCCCCAGCATTTT. Encoded protein: CASSTGVPQHF.

The chain couples TRBV29-1 to TRBJ2-7; 9 bases are shared with TRBD1. The germline gives CDR1 SQVTM, CDR2 ANQGSEA. Losses at the gene ends were 7 bases for V and 2 bases for J; bases not matched to a gene: 6. There are 13 residues in the CDR3. This chain's CDR3 is CSAGQGITYEQYF. The CDR3 DNA reads TGCAGCGCAGGACAGGGGATTACCTACGAGCAGTACTTC.

This clone was counted between two and nine times. This chain uses TRBV2 with TRBJ1-5, with TRBD1 matching 9 bases. The trim removed 4 bases at V and 3 bases at J, leaving 4 bases unmatched. The CDR3 totals 15 residues. Germline V CDR1 and CDR2: SNHLY, FYNNEI. CDR3 region: CASSVAQGANQPQHF. CDR3 in DNA: TGTGCCAGCAGTGTGGCACAGGGGGCCAATCAGCCCCAGCATTTT.

This sequence joins TRBV10-3 and TRBJ1-2, with D maybe TRBD1 (6 bases). This CDR3 region has 14 residues. The germline gives CDR1 ENHRY, CDR2 SYGVKD. V was trimmed by 8 bases and J by 5 bases, leaving 18 bases between them. CDR3: CAIGGGGRGYGYTF. CDR3 DNA sequence: TGTGCCATCGGGGGAGGGGGAAGGGGTTATGGCTACACCTTC.

The rearrangement uses TRBV7-3 and TRBJ2-2; weak D call: TRBD2 (5 bases). CDR1 SGHTA and CDR2 FQGTGA come from the germline V gene. The CDR3 has 13 residues. The germline V and J ends were trimmed by 5 bases and 7 bases, with 11 bases remaining between them. CDR3 bases: TGTGCCAGCAGCCGAGCGGAGAACGGGGAGCTGTTTTTT. Protein: CASSRAENGELFF. The whole variable domain, filled in from reference TRBV7-3 and TRBJ2-2, reads GAGVSQTPSNKVTEKGKYVELRCDPISGHTALYWYRQSLGQGPEFLIYFQGTGAADDSGLPNDRFFAVRPEGSVSTLKIQRTERGDSAVYLCASSRAENGELFFGEGSRLTVL.

The CDR3 sequence: CSVEGRGNTEAFF. CDR3 sequence (DNA): TGCAGCGTTGAGGGGCGGGGGAACACTGAAGCTTTCTTT. The chain carries TRBV29-1 and TRBJ1-1; D might be TRBD1 (5 bases). Trimming took 3 bases from V and 1 from J, leaving 9 bases between them. Germline CDR1 SQVTM, CDR2 ANQGSEA. The CDR3 consists of 13 residues.